This T cell receptor (beta chain) was retrieved from a study of control samples from healthy donors and cancer patients. Measured with immunoSEQ multiplex PCR; TCRdb has only the in-frame clones, and not every one. The sample lists around 130,000 clones; around nine tenths were seen once. CDR1 is PRHDT and CDR2 is FYEKMQ in the germline V gene (reference sequence). This CDR3 is 14 amino acids long. V gave up 3 bases and J gave up 2 bases, with 10 bases separating them. V usage is TRBV13 and J usage is TRBJ1-1; tentatively, D is TRBD1 (5 bases). The source is a man aged 50 or older in good health. The sequenced sample was blood. In DNA form, the CDR3 reads TGTGCCAGCAGCTTGGGGCGACGAAACACTGAAGCTTTCTTT. This translates into CASSLGRRNTEAFF.